One and the same sample provided the 15 T cell receptor beta chains below, sequenced in a study of shared clonotypes between healthy human individuals. Some clones are missing from TCRdb's copy, which holds only in-frame ones; the method was immunoSEQ multiplex PCR. The table records approximately 1.5 million clones, 95% to 99% of them present only once. What was sequenced was naive CD4+ T cells sorted from blood. Indicated subset: CD45RA+ positively selected. The receptors derive from a man aged 25-45 years in good health.

With regard to this clone: The sample contains more than one DNA sequence encoding this CDR3. CDR3 protein: CASSIGGDYGYTF. Written as DNA, the CDR3 is TGTGCCAGTAGTATTGGGGGAGACTATGGCTACACCTTC. The chain couples TRBV19 to TRBJ1-2; weak D call: TRBD1 (5 bases). Germline-derived CDR1 and CDR2 are LNHDA and SQIVND (reference sequence). There are 13 residues in the CDR3. With 3 bases removed from V and 3 bases from J, the gap between germline ends came to 8 bases.

The rearrangement uses TRBV5-1 and TRBJ1-2; weak D call: TRBD1 (6 bases). V gave up 5 bases and J gave up 4 bases, with 21 bases separating them. Germline loops: CDR1 SGHRS, CDR2 YFSETQ. CDR3 length: 16 amino acids. The CDR3: CASRVSEDRRSYGYTF. CDR3 nucleotides: TGCGCCAGCAGGGTATCCGAGGACAGACGATCCTATGGCTACACCTTC.

The chain employs TRBV2 and TRBJ2-3; D is possibly TRBD2 (6 bases). The CDR3 covers 11 residues. Germline-derived CDR1 and CDR2 are SNHLY and FYNNEI. Trimming removed 3 bases at V and 13 bases at J, with 11 bases between. This chain's CDR3 is CASSEGTGEYF. CDR3 sequence (DNA): TGTGCCAGCAGTGAGGGGACTGGGGAGTATTTT.

The chain couples TRBV4-1 to TRBJ2-7; D tentatively reads TRBD1 or TRBD2 (6 bases each). Germline loops: CDR1 MGHRA, CDR2 YSYEKL. CDR3 size: 16 residues. Trimming removed 3 bases at V and 1 base at J, with 16 bases between. The CDR3 here is CASSHPTGGSSYEQYF. CDR3 bases: TGCGCCAGCAGCCATCCGACAGGAGGGAGTTCCTACGAGCAGTACTTC.

The rearrangement joins TRBV7-2 to TRBJ2-5, with 11 bases identical to TRBD2. V was pared by 1 base and J by 5 bases, with 12 bases of the junction left unmatched. Germline CDR1 SGHTA, CDR2 FQGNSA. The CDR3 totals 18 residues. In nucleotides, the CDR3 is TGTGCCAGCAGCTTAGGGGGACTAGCGGAAGCCATGGGGGAGACCCAGTACTTC. Protein: CASSLGGLAEAMGETQYF.

The chain joins TRBV7-9 to TRBJ2-1; a possible D gene is TRBD1 (5 bases). The CDR3 has 16 amino acids. Germline V gene lookup returns CDR1 SEHNR and CDR2 FQNEAQ (reference sequence). V lost 5 bases, J lost 0 bases, and 14 bases lay in between. The CDR3 here is CASSRRQPSSYNEQFF. The CDR3 DNA reads as TGTGCCAGCAGCCGGAGACAGCCGAGCTCCTACAATGAGCAGTTCTTC. The full variable domain, with the rest looked up from reference TRBV7-9 and TRBJ2-1, is DTGVSQNPRHKITKRGQNVTFRCDPISEHNRLYWYRQTLGQGPEFLTYFQNEAQLEKSRLLSDRFSAERPKGSFSTLEIQRTEQGDSAMYLCASSRRQPSSYNEQFFGPGTRLTVL.

The chain has TRBV27 and TRBJ1-1; D remains unclear. Germline CDR1 MNHEY, CDR2 SMNVEV (reference sequence). CDR3 length equals 13 residues. V lost 5 bases and J lost 11, with 18 bases in between. CDR3 DNA sequence: TGTGCCAGCAGTCCTAGAGGAGTTTTTAGGGCTTTCTTT. Protein product: CASSPRGVFRAFF.

The chain combines TRBV4-1 with TRBJ2-5, with D uncertain. Trimming removed 0 bases at V and 6 bases at J, with 11 bases between. This CDR3 spans 14 amino acids. Germline V gives CDR1 MGHRA, CDR2 YSYEKL. CDR3 DNA sequence: TGCGCCAGCAGCCAAGATCCGGGTTTGAAGACCCAGTACTTC. This sequence encodes CASSQDPGLKTQYF.

The chain uses TRBV10-3 and TRBJ1-1; TRBD1 matches 10 bases. J lost 1 base, V lost 0 bases, and 14 bases had no gene match. This CDR3 has 20 residues. The V gene's germline CDR1 is ENHRY and CDR2 SYGVKD. This CDR3 is CAISESDRGPFVSRNTEAFF. The CDR3 nucleotides read TGTGCCATCAGTGAGTCAGACAGGGGGCCGTTCGTCAGCCGGAACACTGAAGCTTTCTTT.

J is TRBJ2-1 and V is TRBV5-1; possibly TRBD2 for D (6 bases). V gave up 0 bases and J gave up 3 bases, with 10 bases separating them. This CDR3 comprises 15 residues. Germline loops: CDR1 SGHRS, CDR2 YFSETQ. As DNA, the CDR3 is TGCGCCAGCAGCTTGGAGAAAGCGGGCTACAATGAGCAGTTCTTC. Translating it yields CASSLEKAGYNEQFF. Combining the CDR3 with reference TRBV5-1 and TRBJ2-1 gives the whole variable domain KAGVTQTPRYLIKTRGQQVTLSCSPISGHRSVSWYQQTPGQGLQFLFEYFSETQRNKGNFPGRFSGRQFSNSRSEMNVSTLELGDSALYLCASSLEKAGYNEQFFGPGTRLTVL.

This sequence joins TRBV7-9 and TRBJ1-2; tentative D call: TRBD1 (5 bases). The CDR3 has 14 residues. Trimming stripped 5 bases from V and 3 bases from J, with 13 bases between. The V gene's germline CDR1 is SEHNR and CDR2 FQNEAQ (reference sequence). The DNA of the CDR3 is TGTGCCAGCAGCGTACCGGGACGAGACTATGGCTACACCTTC. It translates to CASSVPGRDYGYTF.

The chain recombines TRBV10-3 with TRBJ2-2, with TRBD2 matching over 10 bases. This CDR3 contains 15 residues. Germline CDR1 ENHRY, CDR2 SYGVKD. The V gene end was trimmed by 5 bases and the J gene end by 7 bases; junction bases not matched to a gene: 7. The CDR3 reads CAISSAGGPGGELFF. CDR3 coding DNA: TGTGCCATCAGTTCAGCGGGAGGGCCGGGCGGGGAGCTGTTTTTT.

On this clone: Other DNA sequences from this sample encode an identical CDR3 as well. The chain uses TRBV7-2 and TRBJ2-2; TRBD2 might be the D (5 bases). V was cut by 1 base and J by 4 bases, with 7 bases left in between. The CDR3 length is 14 residues. Germline lookup yields CDR1 SGHTA and CDR2 FQGNSA. CDR3 sequence (DNA): TGTGCCAGCAGCTTAGGCAGCGGCACCGGGGAGCTGTTTTTT. Amino acids: CASSLGSGTGELFF.

The chain employs TRBV14 and TRBJ2-7; no clear D. The CDR3 spans 13 residues. The V end was cut by 3 bases, the J end by 0 bases, with 6 bases between. Looked up from germline, CDR1 is SGHDN and CDR2 is FVKESK. The CDR3 DNA reads as TGTGCCAGCAGCCAGAGTATCTCCTACGAGCAGTACTTC. Residues: CASSQSISYEQYF.

Concerning this clone: Other DNA sequences within the sample encode an identical CDR3. The chain combines TRBV11-3 with TRBJ2-3; D call uncertain. The CDR3 loop spans 13 amino acids. Germline CDR1 reads SGHNT; CDR2 reads YENEEA. Trimming left V 0 bases short and J 0 bases short, with 1 base between. The CDR3 DNA reads as TGTGCCAGCAGCTTAGAGAGCACAGATACGCAGTATTTT. This encodes CASSLESTDTQYF.